The rows below give T cell receptor beta chains drawn from one sample of a study of spatial heterogeneity in lung cancer. TCRdb re-called the 5' RACE reads with MiXCR, one entry per CDR3 protein. There are about 85,000 distinct CDR3 sequences in the sample; around 21% occur only once, and less than 7.5% lies in the top ten. Sequences were derived from PBMCs, sampled at surgery. These receptors all come from a male donor with early-stage non-small cell lung cancer. Both conserved end residues are part of each CDR3. The D gene is left open where the match is weak. The size of a clone is reported for some rows only, either as once, few or many, or as a class for expanded clones.

len | j_gene | d_gene | v_gene | abundance | CDR3aa | CDR3nt
15 | TRBJ1-5 | TRBD1 | TRBV7-2 | once | CASSLNRGRSQPQHF | TGTGCCAGCAGCTTAAACAGGGGGAGGAGTCAGCCCCAGCATTTT
12 | TRBJ2-7 | . | TRBV6-2/TRBV6-3 | . | CVSSGQKYEQYF | TGTGTCAGCAGTGGACAGAAGTACGAGCAGTACTTC
15 | TRBJ1-2 | . | TRBV28 | many | CASSLPYGAPYGYTF | TGTGCCAGCAGCTTACCCTACGGGGCGCCCTATGGCTACACCTTC
13 | TRBJ2-1 | . | TRBV6-5 | few | CASRYREGGEQFF | TGTGCCAGCAGGTACCGTGAGGGTGGTGAGCAGTTCTTC
13 | TRBJ2-7 | TRBD1 | TRBV13 | . | CASGRQGAYEQYF | TGTGCCAGCGGCCGGCAGGGGGCTTACGAGCAGTACTTC
15 | TRBJ2-3 | . | TRBV11-3 | few | CASSLAGGGTDTQYF | TGTGCCAGCAGCTTAGCCGGCGGGGGCACAGATACGCAGTATTTT
15 | TRBJ2-1 | TRBD2 | TRBV2 | many | CASSVNGGAYNEQFF | TGTGCCAGCAGTGTCAACGGGGGGGCCTATAATGAGCAGTTCTTC
15 | TRBJ2-5 | . | TRBV5-1 | . | CASSLSRGGEETQYF | TGCGCCAGCAGCTTATCCAGAGGGGGTGAAGAGACCCAGTACTTC
14 | TRBJ2-7 | . | TRBV7-2 | once | CASSFPRDAREQYF | TGTGCCAGCAGCTTTCCCAGAGACGCCAGGGAGCAGTACTTC
15 | TRBJ1-5 | . | TRBV28 | few | CASSSLLDGGRPQHF | TGTGCCAGCAGTTCGTTACTGGACGGGGGACGGCCCCAGCATTTT
14 | TRBJ2-7 | . | TRBV11-3 | . | CASSPHGQAYEQYF | TGTGCCAGCAGCCCACACGGACAAGCCTACGAGCAGTACTTC
16 | TRBJ2-4 | TRBD1 | TRBV6-5 | . | CASSYGQGRAKNIQYF | TGTGCCAGCAGTTATGGACAGGGGAGGGCCAAAAACATTCAGTACTTC
17 | TRBJ2-5 | TRBD1 | TRBV5-1 | . | CASSLPTGTGGIETQYF | TGCGCCAGCAGCCTTCCCACCGGGACAGGAGGGATCGAGACCCAGTACTTC
16 | TRBJ2-3 | . | TRBV20-1 | many | CSARGQSSSGTDTQYF | TGCAGTGCTAGAGGTCAGAGTAGCTCAGGCACAGATACGCAGTATTTT
13 | TRBJ2-5 | . | TRBV20-1 | . | CSARGHDKETQYF | TGCAGTGCTAGAGGACACGATAAAGAGACCCAGTACTTC
15 | TRBJ2-3 | TRBD1 | TRBV5-1 | few | CASSGTGVSTDTQYF | TGCGCCAGCAGCGGAACAGGGGTTAGCACAGATACGCAGTATTTT
15 | TRBJ2-5 | . | TRBV7-8 | many | CASSLRASTQETQYF | TGTGCCAGCAGCTTAAGGGCAAGCACTCAAGAGACCCAGTACTTC
14 | TRBJ2-7 | . | TRBV9 | . | CASSAHGTSYEQYF | TGTGCCAGCAGCGCCCACGGCACCTCCTACGAGCAGTACTTC
14 | TRBJ2-7 | . | TRBV5-1 | few | CASSPSVVSYEQYF | TGCGCCAGCAGTCCCTCAGTAGTCTCCTACGAGCAGTACTTC
12 | TRBJ2-5 | TRBD1 | TRBV28 | few | CAADRGGETQYF | TGTGCTGCTGACAGGGGAGGAGAGACCCAGTACTTC
16 | TRBJ2-7 | TRBD2 | TRBV7-9 | many | CASRAGLAASSYEQYF | TGTGCCAGCAGAGCGGGCCTAGCGGCAAGCTCCTACGAGCAGTACTTC
16 | TRBJ2-1 | . | TRBV11-2 | few | CASSLIAGGPGNEQFF | TGTGCCAGCAGCCTCATCGCAGGGGGGCCGGGGAATGAGCAGTTCTTC